A single sample is the source of the 2 T cell receptor beta chains below, sequenced in a study of blood T cell repertoires in COVID-19. The assay was immunoSEQ multiplex PCR, and TCRdb's table has in-frame clones only and misses some. This sample has a few hundred thousand clones, with roughly 84% found just once. The source material was PBMCs or T cells enriched from blood (not recorded which). Receptors originate from a woman aged 30 to 39 who had recovered from COVID-19.

This clone was found once. This chain joins TRBV28 and TRBJ1-5; the match to TRBD1 covers 7 bases. The CDR3 has 14 residues. Per germline, CDR1 MDHEN and CDR2 SYDVKM. The ends lost 2 bases at V and 6 bases at J; junction bases unmatched: 4. CDR3 sequence reads: CASSLAQGSQPQHF. The CDR3 region has the DNA TGTGCCAGCAGTTTAGCACAGGGGAGTCAGCCCCAGCATTTT.

The chain recombines TRBV19 with TRBJ1-2, with 7 bases identical to TRBD1. The germline V gene has CDR1 LNHDA and CDR2 SQIVND (reference sequence). Trimming removed 6 bases from V and 8 bases from J; junction bases left unmatched: 9. This CDR3 has 13 amino acids. This CDR3 is CASSNKGGHGYTF. DNA for the CDR3: TGTGCCAGTAGCAACAAAGGGGGCCACGGCTACACCTTC.